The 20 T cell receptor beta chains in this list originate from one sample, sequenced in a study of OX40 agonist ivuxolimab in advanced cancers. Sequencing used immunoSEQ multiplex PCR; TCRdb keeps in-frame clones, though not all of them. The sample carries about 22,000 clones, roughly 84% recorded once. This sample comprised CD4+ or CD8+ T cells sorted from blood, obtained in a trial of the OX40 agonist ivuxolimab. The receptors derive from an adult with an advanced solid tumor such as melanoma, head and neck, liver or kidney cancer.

CDR3 in DNA: TGTGCCAGCAGCTTAACAGGGGGCGCATACGAGCAGTACTTC. Translation: CASSLTGGAYEQYF. This sequence joins TRBV11-2 and TRBJ2-7, with TRBD1 identical over 9 bases. Per the germline V gene, CDR1 is SGHAT and CDR2 is FQNNGV. This CDR3 has 14 amino acids. V gave up 2 bases and J gave up 4 bases; unmatched junction bases: 3. Full variable domain (missing parts from reference TRBV11-2 and TRBJ2-7): EAGVAQSPRYKIIEKRQSVAFWCNPISGHATLYWYQQILGQGPKLLIQFQNNGVVDDSQLPKDRFSAERLKGVDSTLKIQPAKLEDSAVYLCASSLTGGAYEQYFGPGTRLTVT.

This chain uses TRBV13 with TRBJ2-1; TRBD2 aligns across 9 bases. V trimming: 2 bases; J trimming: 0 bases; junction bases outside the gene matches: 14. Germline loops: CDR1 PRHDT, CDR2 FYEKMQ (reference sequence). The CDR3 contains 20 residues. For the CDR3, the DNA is TGTGCCAGCAGCTTAAAGTTTGGCCTAGCGGGAAGTGGCTCCTACAATGAGCAGTTCTTC. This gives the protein CASSLKFGLAGSGSYNEQFF.

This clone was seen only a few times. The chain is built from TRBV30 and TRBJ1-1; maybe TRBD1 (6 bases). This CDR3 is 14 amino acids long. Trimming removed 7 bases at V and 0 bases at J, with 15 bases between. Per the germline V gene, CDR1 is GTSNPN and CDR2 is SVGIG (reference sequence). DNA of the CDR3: TGTGCCTTAAGAGGGGGACTTTTGAACACTGAAGCTTTCTTT. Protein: CALRGGLLNTEAFF.

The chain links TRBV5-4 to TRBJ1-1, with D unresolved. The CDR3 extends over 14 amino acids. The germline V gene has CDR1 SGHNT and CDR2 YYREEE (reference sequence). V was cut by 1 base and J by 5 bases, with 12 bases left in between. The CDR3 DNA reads TGTGCCAGCAGCTTGTGGGGAGGAAGGACTGAAGCTTTCTTT. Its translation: CASSLWGGRTEAFF.

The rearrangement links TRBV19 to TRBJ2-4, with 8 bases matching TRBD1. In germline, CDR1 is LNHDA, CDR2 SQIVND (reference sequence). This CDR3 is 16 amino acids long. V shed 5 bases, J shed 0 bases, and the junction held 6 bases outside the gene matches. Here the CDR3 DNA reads TGTGCCAGTAGTCCAAGGACAGGGCTAGCCAAAAACATTCAGTACTTC. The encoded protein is CASSPRTGLAKNIQYF.

The DNA for the CDR3 is TGTGCCAGCAGCGCAAGCCCGACATCTAACTATGGCTACACCTTC. It specifies CASSASPTSNYGYTF. The chain uses TRBV27 and TRBJ1-2; unclear D gene. The ends were cut back, 6 bases at V and 0 bases at J, with 14 bases in the middle. Germline values: CDR1 MNHEY, CDR2 SMNVEV (reference sequence). CDR3 length: 15 amino acids.

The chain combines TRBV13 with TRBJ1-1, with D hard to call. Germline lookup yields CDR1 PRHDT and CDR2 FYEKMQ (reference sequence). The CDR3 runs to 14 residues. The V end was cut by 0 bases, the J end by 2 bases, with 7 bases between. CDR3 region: CASSLGAGNTEAFF. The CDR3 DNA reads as TGTGCCAGCAGCTTAGGGGCGGGAAACACTGAAGCTTTCTTT.

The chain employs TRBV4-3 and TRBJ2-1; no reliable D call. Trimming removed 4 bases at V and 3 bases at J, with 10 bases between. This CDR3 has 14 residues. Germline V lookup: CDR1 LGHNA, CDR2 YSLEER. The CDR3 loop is CASSRDGYYNEQFF. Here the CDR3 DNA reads TGCGCCAGCAGCCGAGACGGTTACTACAATGAGCAGTTCTTC.

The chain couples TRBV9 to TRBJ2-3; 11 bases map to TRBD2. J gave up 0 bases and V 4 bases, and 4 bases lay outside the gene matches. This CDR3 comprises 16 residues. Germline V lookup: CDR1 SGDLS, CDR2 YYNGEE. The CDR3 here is CASSSRLAGSTDTQYF. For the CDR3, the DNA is TGTGCCAGCAGCTCCCGACTAGCGGGGAGCACAGATACGCAGTATTTT.

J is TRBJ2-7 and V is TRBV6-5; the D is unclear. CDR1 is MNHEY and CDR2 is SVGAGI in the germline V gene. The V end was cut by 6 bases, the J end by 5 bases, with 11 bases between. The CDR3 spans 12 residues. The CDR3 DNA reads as TGTGCCAGCAGCCAAGACCTACACGAGCAGTACTTC. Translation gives CASSQDLHEQYF.

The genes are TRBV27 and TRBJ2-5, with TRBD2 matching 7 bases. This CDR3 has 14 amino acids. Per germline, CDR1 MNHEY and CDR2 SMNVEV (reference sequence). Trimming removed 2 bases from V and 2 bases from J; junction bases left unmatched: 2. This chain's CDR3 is CASSLLGGQETQYF. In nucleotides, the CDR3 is TGTGCCAGCAGTTTACTGGGAGGGCAAGAGACCCAGTACTTC.

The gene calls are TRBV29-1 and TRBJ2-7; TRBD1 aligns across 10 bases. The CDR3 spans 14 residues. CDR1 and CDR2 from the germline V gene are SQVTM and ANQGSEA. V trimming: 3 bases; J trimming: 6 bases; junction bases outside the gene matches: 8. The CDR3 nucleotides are TGCAGCGTTGACGGAGGACAGGGGGATGGCGAGCAGTACTTC. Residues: CSVDGGQGDGEQYF.

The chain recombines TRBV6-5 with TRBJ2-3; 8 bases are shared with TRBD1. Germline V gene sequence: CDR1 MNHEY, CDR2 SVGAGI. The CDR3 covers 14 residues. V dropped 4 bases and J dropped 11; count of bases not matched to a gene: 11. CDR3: CASSSQGAPEGQYF. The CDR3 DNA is TGTGCCAGCAGTTCCCAGGGGGCCCCAGAGGGGCAGTATTTT.

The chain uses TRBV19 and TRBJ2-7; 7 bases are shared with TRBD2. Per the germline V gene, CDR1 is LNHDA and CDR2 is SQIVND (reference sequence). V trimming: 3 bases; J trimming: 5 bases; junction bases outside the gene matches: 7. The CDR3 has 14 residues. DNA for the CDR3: TGTGCCAGTAGTATCCCGGCTAGCGGCCACGAGCAGTACTTC. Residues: CASSIPASGHEQYF.

CDR3 amino acids: CASSYGTGSYEQYF. In DNA, the CDR3 is TGCGCCAGCAGCTACGGGACAGGGTCCTACGAGCAGTACTTC. The chain has TRBV5-1 and TRBJ2-7, with 9 nucleotides matching TRBD1. Germline lookup yields CDR1 SGHRS and CDR2 YFSETQ. This CDR3 comprises 14 residues. The V and J ends lost 3 bases and 1 base, in that order; junction bases with no gene match: 2.

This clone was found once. The CDR3 DNA reads TGTGCCAGCTGCGTCGTGACAGGGGGTTTTAATTCACCCCTCCACTTT. It is translated as CASCVVTGGFNSPLHF. The chain has TRBV2 and TRBJ1-6; TRBD1 matches at 9 bases. V shed 8 bases and J 6 bases; nucleotides not matched to a gene: 11. Germline CDR1 SNHLY, CDR2 FYNNEI. The CDR3 is made up of 16 amino acids.

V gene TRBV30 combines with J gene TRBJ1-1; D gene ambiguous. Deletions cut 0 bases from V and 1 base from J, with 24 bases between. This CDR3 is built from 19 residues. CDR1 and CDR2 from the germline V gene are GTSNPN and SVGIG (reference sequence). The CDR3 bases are TGTGCCTGGAGTGTAGGGCTGGGGTATCTGGGGTTCGGGAACACTGAAGCTTTCTTT. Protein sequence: CAWSVGLGYLGFGNTEAFF.

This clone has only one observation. CDR3 bases: TGTGCCAGCAGGAAAAGGGGGTCCCCAGATACGCAGTATTTT. Amino acids: CASRKRGSPDTQYF. The chain carries TRBV13 and TRBJ2-3; weak D call: TRBD1 (6 bases). Trimming took off 6 bases at V and 4 bases at J, with 14 bases between the two ends. The CDR3 has 14 residues. Germline V gives CDR1 PRHDT, CDR2 FYEKMQ (reference sequence).

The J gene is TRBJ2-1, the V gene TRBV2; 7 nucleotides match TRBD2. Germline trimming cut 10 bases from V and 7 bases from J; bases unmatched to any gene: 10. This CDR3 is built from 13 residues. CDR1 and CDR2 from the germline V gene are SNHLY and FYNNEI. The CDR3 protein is CAIVSGILNEQFF. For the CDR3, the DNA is TGTGCCATTGTGAGCGGGATTCTAAATGAGCAGTTCTTC.

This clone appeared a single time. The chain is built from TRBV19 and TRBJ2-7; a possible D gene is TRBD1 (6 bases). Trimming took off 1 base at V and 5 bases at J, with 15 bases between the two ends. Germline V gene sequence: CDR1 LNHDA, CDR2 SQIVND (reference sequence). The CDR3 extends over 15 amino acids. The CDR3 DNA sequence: TGTGCCAGTAGTATAGGGGGGCAGGGAATCCACGAGCAGTACTTC. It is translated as CASSIGGQGIHEQYF.